These 17 T cell receptor beta chains originate from one sample sequenced in a study of TIL therapy for anti-PD-1-resistant metastatic lung cancer. The immunoSEQ assay was v3. Sequencing was performed with immunoSEQ multiplex PCR; in TCRdb, only in-frame clones are kept and a portion is missing. The sample holds 55,000 to 65,000 clones, about two thirds seen once. Stated time point: pre-treatment sample, taken before nivolumab and TIL therapy. This specimen was blood, taken at baseline. The receptors stem from a person between 25 and 80 years old with non-small cell lung cancer.

This clone was seen once. The chain combines TRBV19 with TRBJ1-3, with TRBD1 matching over 7 bases. Germline loops: CDR1 LNHDA, CDR2 SQIVND (reference sequence). V was pared by 10 bases and J by 2 bases, with 8 bases of the junction left unmatched. The CDR3 contains 14 residues. CDR3: CATLDRAPGNTIYF. Here the CDR3 DNA reads TGTGCCACTCTAGACAGGGCTCCTGGAAACACCATATATTTT. The full variable domain, its missing parts supplied by reference TRBV19 and TRBJ1-3, is DGGITQSPKYLFRKEGQNVTLSCEQNLNHDAMYWYRQDPGQGLRLIYYSQIVNDFQKGDIAEGYSVSREKKESFPLTVTSAQKNPTAFYLCATLDRAPGNTIYFGEGSWLTVV.

The rearrangement joins TRBV21-1 to TRBJ2-4. TRBV21-1 counts as a pseudogene. The length of the CDR3 is 14 residues. The CDR3 protein is CASSRGLAKNIQYF. CDR3 sequence (DNA): TGTGCCAGCAGCCGGGGGCTAGCCAAAAACATTCAGTACTTC.

This sequence joins TRBV5-1 and TRBJ2-1, with TRBD2 matching over 7 bases. Germline CDR1 is SGHRS and CDR2 is YFSETQ. V was clipped by 1 base and J by 1 base; unmatched bases: 2. CDR3 length equals 15 residues. The CDR3: CASSLTSASYNEQFF. The CDR3 coding sequence is TGCGCCAGCAGCTTGACTAGCGCTTCCTACAATGAGCAGTTCTTC.

The rearrangement joins TRBV29-1 to TRBJ2-6, with TRBD1 as a possible D gene (6 bases). The CDR3 runs 14 residues. CDR1 is SQVTM, CDR2 ANQGSEA, per germline. V was pared by 6 bases and J by 4 bases, with 13 bases between. CDR3: CSVVQGSGANVLTF. The DNA of the CDR3 is TGCAGCGTCGTACAGGGTTCAGGGGCCAACGTCCTGACTTTC.

The sample holds a few counts of this clone. Germline is not matched at one junction end, which may reflect a read error. The chain recombines TRBV6-5 with TRBJ1-1; 8 nucleotides align to TRBD1. The CDR3 is 14 amino acids. The germline V gene encodes CDR1 MNHEY and CDR2 SVGAGI. The CDR3 sequence is CASRPRTGNAEAFF. For the CDR3, the DNA is TGTGCCAGCAGACCACGGACAGGGAACGCTGAAGCTTTCTTT.

The rearrangement uses TRBV9 and TRBJ1-1, with D unclear. Trimming removed 3 bases from V and 3 bases from J, with 12 bases in between. This CDR3 spans 14 amino acids. Per the germline V gene, CDR1 is SGDLS and CDR2 is YYNGEE. The CDR3 loop reads CASSAHGSDTEAFF. CDR3 DNA: TGTGCCAGCAGCGCTCATGGGTCCGACACTGAAGCTTTCTTT. The full variable domain, rest sourced from reference TRBV9 and TRBJ1-1, is DSGVTQTPKHLITATGQRVTLRCSPRSGDLSVYWYQQSLDQGLQFLIQYYNGEERAKGNILERFSAQQFPDLHSELNLSSLELGDSALYFCASSAHGSDTEAFFGQGTRLTVV.

This clone was recorded many times. The chain has TRBV7-6 and TRBJ2-5, with no clear D. With 1 base removed from V and 5 bases from J, the gap between germline ends came to 8 bases. CDR1 and CDR2 (germline): SGHVS, FNYEAQ. CDR3 length equals 13 residues. Written as DNA, the CDR3 is TGTGCCAGCAGCTTAGGCATTAGGGAGACCCAGTACTTC. Translating it yields CASSLGIRETQYF.

This clone was seen a handful of times. The J gene is TRBJ1-1, the V gene TRBV11-3; the D gene is possibly TRBD1 (5 bases). This CDR3 is 13 amino acids long. Germline CDR1 reads SGHNT; CDR2 reads YENEEA. V was clipped by 5 bases and J by 1 base, with 8 bases between them. The CDR3 sequence: CASSIDRNTEAFF. The CDR3 DNA follows: TGTGCCAGCAGCATCGACAGGAACACTGAAGCTTTCTTT.

This chain connects TRBV11-3 to TRBJ1-1; TRBD1 matches 7 bases. The CDR3 is 17 amino acids. CDR1 and CDR2 (germline): SGHNT, YENEEA. V dropped 0 bases and J dropped 4; count of bases not matched to a gene: 11. The CDR3 sequence is CASSLDRDRAWSTEAFF. The CDR3 DNA reads TGTGCCAGCAGCTTAGATCGTGACAGGGCATGGAGCACTGAAGCTTTCTTT.

This clone came up a few times. This sequence joins TRBV20-1 and TRBJ1-2; D unresolved. CDR1 DFQATT and CDR2 SNEGSKA come from the germline V gene (reference sequence). V dropped 7 bases and J dropped 7 bases, with 7 bases sitting between them. This CDR3 has 9 residues. DNA for the CDR3: TGCAGTGATGGGAGTGGCTACACCTTC. Translating gives CSDGSGYTF.

J is TRBJ2-7 and V is TRBV19, with a tentative D call TRBD1 (5 bases). V lost 1 base and J 3 bases, leaving 25 bases between the germline ends. CDR3 size: 19 residues. The germline CDR1 and CDR2 sequences are LNHDA and SQIVND (reference sequence). For the CDR3, the DNA is TGTGCCAGTAGTATAGCTCAACTTAATGGGGCCCTAGGCTACTACGAGCAGTACTTC. Amino acid sequence: CASSIAQLNGALGYYEQYF.

The rearrangement links TRBV6-1 to TRBJ1-5; a weak D match, TRBD1 (5 bases). CDR1 and CDR2 (germline): MNHNS, SASEGT. The ends were cut back, 5 bases at V and 7 bases at J, with 15 bases in the middle. The CDR3 consists of 14 residues. The CDR3 protein is CASSQTVGVQPQHF. CDR3 bases: TGTGCCAGCAGTCAGACAGTCGGAGTGCAGCCCCAGCATTTT.

V usage is TRBV13 and J usage is TRBJ2-1, with TRBD2 matching over 14 bases. Germline V gene lookup returns CDR1 PRHDT and CDR2 FYEKMQ (reference sequence). The trim removed 4 bases at V and 7 bases at J, leaving 3 bases unmatched. The CDR3 runs to 15 residues. For the CDR3, the DNA is TGTGCCAGCAGCTCGGGACTAGCGGGAGCTAATGAGCAGTTCTTC. Protein sequence: CASSSGLAGANEQFF.

The CDR3 bases are TGTGCCAGCACTAGGGGGCCATTAATGGACACTGAAGCTTTCTTT. Amino acid sequence: CASTRGPLMDTEAFF. The V call is TRBV11-2, the J call TRBJ1-1; 7 nucleotides match TRBD1. V lost 7 bases, J lost 3 bases, and 11 bases stayed unmatched. The CDR3 has 15 residues. Germline CDR1 is SGHAT and CDR2 is FQNNGV.

Here the CDR3 DNA reads TGTGCCAGCAGCTTACGTGGAGCCGACATTCCCGGGGAGCTGTTTTTT. Translating gives CASSLRGADIPGELFF. The chain is built from TRBV7-9 and TRBJ2-2; D is ambiguous. Germline CDR1 SEHNR, CDR2 FQNEAQ (reference sequence). The CDR3 is 16 residues long. Trimming cost V 2 bases and J 6 bases, with 16 bases left between them.

In this sample, this clone turned up a few times. The rearrangement joins TRBV6-5 to TRBJ2-7, with 9 bases identical to TRBD1. Germline V gene sequence: CDR1 MNHEY, CDR2 SVGAGI. V dropped 8 bases and J dropped 2; count of bases not matched to a gene: 7. This CDR3 region has 14 residues. CDR3 amino acids: CASAGTGIPYEQYF. DNA of the CDR3: TGTGCCAGCGCCGGGACAGGGATCCCCTACGAGCAGTACTTC.

The chain is built from TRBV15 and TRBJ1-3, with D perhaps TRBD1 (6 bases). CDR1 is LNHNV and CDR2 is YYDKDF in the germline V gene (reference sequence). This CDR3 is 14 amino acids long. V lost 5 bases to trimming and J lost 2 bases, with 10 bases between them. The CDR3: CATSATGPGNTIYF. The CDR3 DNA sequence: TGTGCCACCAGCGCCACAGGGCCTGGAAACACCATATATTTT.